This T cell receptor beta chain was sequenced in a study of PD-L1 blockade in urothelial cancer. J gave up 1 base and V 7 bases, and 4 bases lay outside the gene matches. Germline values: CDR1 SNHLY, CDR2 FYNNEI. CDR3 length equals 14 residues. Urothelial carcinoma in patients was locally advanced or metastatic. This clone was seen once. The antigen is unknown. Each PCR had synthetic TCR analog templates added to it as a spike-in. This table comes from immunoSEQ multiplex PCR, and its TCRdb copy is limited to in-frame clones, with some not included. Among about 72,000 clones listed, around 84% were seen once. Points from the study as a whole: It was durable-benefit patients whose tumor-associated blood clones expanded more at 3 weeks.

The source material was PBMCs, sampled around atezolizumab (anti-PD-L1) treatment. V is TRBV2 and J is TRBJ2-3; 8 bases line up with TRBD1. The TCR sequence derives from a man between 65 and 80 years old with urothelial cancer. CDR3 sequence (DNA): TGTGCCAGCACCCAGACAGGGGGCACAGATACGCAGTATTTT. Translating gives CASTQTGGTDTQYF. Based on the CDR3 plus reference TRBV2 and TRBJ2-3, the full variable domain is EPEVTQTPSHQVTQMGQEVILRCVPISNHLYFYWYRQILGQKVEFLVSFYNNEISEKSEIFDDQFSVERPDGSNFTLKIRSTKLEDSAMYFCASTQTGGTDTQYFGPGTRLTVL.